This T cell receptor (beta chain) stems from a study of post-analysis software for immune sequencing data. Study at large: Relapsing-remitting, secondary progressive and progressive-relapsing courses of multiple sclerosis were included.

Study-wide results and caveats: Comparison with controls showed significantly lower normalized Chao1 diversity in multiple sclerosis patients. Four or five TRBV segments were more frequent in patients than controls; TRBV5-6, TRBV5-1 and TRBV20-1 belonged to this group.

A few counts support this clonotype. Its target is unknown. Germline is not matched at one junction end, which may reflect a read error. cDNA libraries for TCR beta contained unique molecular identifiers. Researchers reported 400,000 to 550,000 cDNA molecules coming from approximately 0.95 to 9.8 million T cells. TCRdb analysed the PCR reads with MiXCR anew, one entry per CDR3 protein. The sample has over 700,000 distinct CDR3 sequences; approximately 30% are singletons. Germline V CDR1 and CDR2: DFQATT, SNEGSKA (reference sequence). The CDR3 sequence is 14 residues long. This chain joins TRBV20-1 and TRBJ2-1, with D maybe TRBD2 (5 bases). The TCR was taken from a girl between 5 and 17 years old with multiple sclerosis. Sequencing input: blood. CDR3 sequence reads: CNATPRDSYNEQFF. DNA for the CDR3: TGCAATGCTACACCACGGGACTCCTACAATGAGCAGTTCTTC.